This T cell receptor (beta chain) comes out of a study of blood T cell repertoires in COVID-19. Study-level information: Sites in the United States, Italy and Spain provided acute and convalescent COVID-19 samples. Nucleic acid was either cDNA or gDNA, and it came from T cells, B-cell-depleted T cells, or PBMCs.

This clone was detected only once. Per the original data handling: Estimated nucleated cell counts came from reference gene primer amplification. Produced via immunoSEQ multiplex PCR; TCRdb's table is partial and in-frame only. That table furnishes V, J and clone size, whereas the DNA furnished D and trimming. Found here are around 3,000 clones, roughly nine tenths of them singletons; the top ten hold 6% to 6.5%. Germline V CDR1 and CDR2: SGHVS, FNYEAQ. J gave up 0 bases and V 6 bases, and 10 bases lay outside the gene matches. This CDR3 has 17 residues. The receptor was isolated from a human donor with active COVID-19. The donor label of this sample is uncertain. The rearrangement links TRBV7-6 to TRBJ2-3, with 9 nucleotides matching TRBD2. Sequencing was performed on peripheral blood. The CDR3 coding sequence is TGTGCCAGCAGTATAGGGGCGGGGGGGCCCAGCACAGATACGCAGTATTTT. Its protein is CASSIGAGGPSTDTQYF.